This T cell receptor (beta chain) comes out of a study of T-cell memory formation after mild COVID-19 (dated by TCRdb to the early 2020s). Broadly, across the study: TCR sequence clusters from the two donors were found to be largely donor specific. Longitudinal TCRalpha and TCRbeta repertoire sequencing tracked T-cell clones expanding and contracting after mild COVID-19 in a couple of donors. Two young, previously healthy adult volunteers made up the cohort, one male and one female. What the research found in general, with its limitations: The study included only a couple of mild cases, and larger cohorts that include severe cases with pre-infection samples were judged to be necessary. Some responding clones were detected in pre-infection memory, suggesting pre-existing cross-reactive memory T cells joined the SARS-CoV-2 response. Contracting CD4+ clones were found mainly in CM and EM memory subsets, while CD8+ clones were enriched in EMRA. Clones contracting from day 15 to 85 had balanced CD4/CD8 phenotypes, while a second wave expanding from day 15 to 37 was biased towards CD4+. Whether the second-wave clones peaking on day 37 were SARS-CoV-2 specific was not confirmed.

PBMCs were isolated by Ficoll-Paque density gradient centrifugation. The run used an Illumina NovaSeq 6000. cDNA libraries for TCRalpha and TCRbeta were prepared by 5'RACE using constant-segment primers, with sample barcodes and unique molecular identifiers added. RNA was extracted from every sample with Trizol reagent. Amplification of the libraries took two PCR steps, and the second step added a second sample barcode plus Illumina TruSeq adapters. Sequencing of the libraries was done on an Illumina NovaSeq, producing 2 x 150 bp paired-end reads. Under the source paper's analysis protocol: Reads were demultiplexed and collapsed into UMI-guided consensus sequences with migec v1.2.7. Using mixcr v2.1.11, UMI consensuses were aligned to TRA and TRB V and J templates and then assembled into clonotypes. Expanded or contracted clonotypes were those called significant by both edgeR and NoisET, with noise models trained on biological replicates. edgeR calls used a false discovery rate-adjusted p below 0.01 and a log2 fold-change threshold of 1. As an exploratory analysis of dynamics, PCA with hierarchical clustering was applied to max-normalized trajectories of the 1000 most abundant clonotypes. The CD4 or CD8 phenotype of responding clones was assigned using the separately sequenced CD4+ and CD8+ repertoires. Using fastp trimming at Q25 and MiXCR clonotype assembly, TCRdb reanalyzed the public sequencing data and kept in-frame beta chains. For every CDR3 protein sequence, its rows merge into one entry that carries the most common genes and DNA. For this entry, the V and J calls and clone size follow TCRdb and not the study's own pipeline. The sample profile shows around 300,000 distinct CDR3 sequences; roughly 21% of them were found once. The ten largest clones take up approximately 21% of the sample.

The germline V gene (reference sequence) gives CDR1 as DFQATT and CDR2 as SNEGSKA. The germline V and J ends show losses of 6 bases and 1 base respectively, and no gene match explains 5 bases of the junction. The CDR3 contains 13 residues, cysteine and phenylalanine counted. Only the CDR3 region is kept as DNA, spanning 39 bases read in frame from base 1. As for this clonotype: Its antigen remains undetermined. Per-base quality was not reported, and no clone a single base away is much larger than it.

The material sequenced was PBMCs or a T cell subset sorted from them (not recorded which). The clonotype originates from a man between 18 and 29 years old who had mild COVID-19 (a few samples of this study predate the infection). The sample titles of this study are shuffled in the database, so cell type and time point are left out; the donor was told from shared clones. The chain couples TRBV20-1 to TRBJ2-7, and 8 junction bases match TRBD1. In nucleotides, the sequence is TGCAGTGCACCAGGGGGCGGATCCTACGAGCAGTACTTC. This encodes CSAPGGGSYEQYF.